The T cell receptor (beta chain) described here comes from a study of cytomegalovirus exposure and HLA in healthy donors. Notes on the study in general: Specificity of a few CMV-associated chains for CMV antigens was verified in vitro. Investigators reported under 200 TCR beta chains as tied to cytomegalovirus.

As to this clone: Its antigen is as yet unknown.

Sequencing used immunoSEQ multiplex PCR; TCRdb keeps in-frame clones, though not all of them. Found here are 220,000 or so clones, more than 75% of them singletons; the top ten hold 1.5% to 2%. The CDR3 has 13 residues. The V gene lost 7 bases and the J gene lost 4 bases, with 13 bases spanning the gap. CDR1 is MNHEY, CDR2 SVGAGI, per germline. This clonotype was sampled from a young woman in good health and CMV-seropositive. The material sequenced was PBMCs. The chain is built from TRBV6-5 and TRBJ1-1, with a tentative D call TRBD1 (6 bases). The CDR3: CASIPSGATEAFF. In nucleotides, the CDR3 is TGTGCCAGCATTCCCTCAGGGGCCACTGAAGCTTTCTTT.